The sample holds a few counts of the clone carrying this T cell receptor beta chain. Other DNA sequences in this sample translate to the same CDR3. The authors' processing: How many nucleated cells were present was estimated from reference gene primer amplification. Some clones are missing from TCRdb's copy, which holds only in-frame ones; the method was immunoSEQ multiplex PCR. V and J calls and clone size are as listed in that table; D and trimming were resolved from the DNA. The sample lists roughly 300,000 clones; 65% to 90% were seen once. This sample stems from a study of blood T cell repertoires in COVID-19. As for the study in general: The United States, Italy and Spain provided the acute and convalescent COVID-19 samples. Sources were T cells, B-cell-depleted T cells, or PBMCs; the material itself was cDNA or gDNA.

V was cut by 2 bases and J by 1 base, with 5 bases left in between. The CDR3 has 13 amino acids. The sequence was collected from a woman aged 55-70 years with active or convalescent COVID-19. This chain joins TRBV12-3 or TRBV12-4 and TRBJ1-1; no reliable D call. Specimen: peripheral blood. CDR3 loop: CASSLSGNTEAFF. In nucleotides, the CDR3 is TGTGCCAGCAGTTTATCAGGGAACACTGAAGCTTTCTTT.